The sequence of this TCR beta chain was determined in a study of STAT3 mutations in large granular lymphocyte leukemia. Profiled with immunoSEQ multiplex PCR; TCRdb holds only in-frame clones, not every one. This table holds over 9,000 clones, approximately 85% found once. General study results and limits: In some patients, a small highly pathogenic clone possibly went undetected. At least one immunodominant TCR beta clonotype appeared in every T-cell large granular lymphocyte leukemia patient. Clonal expansion was inferred from samples taken at other timepoints.

Turning to this clone: As yet, its antigen is unknown.

The V end was cut by 3 bases, the J end by 3 bases, with 18 bases between. The CDR3 is 17 amino acids. From germline, CDR1 is SGHKS and CDR2 YYEKEE (reference sequence). The J gene is TRBJ1-4, the V gene TRBV5-5; D call uncertain. Material: peripheral blood mononuclear cells. This clonotype was sampled from an elderly man with T-cell large granular lymphocyte leukemia. Some clones in this sample may be carry-over from other donors' samples. The CDR3 DNA reads as TGTGCCAGCAGCTCGGACGGTTACAGTGCTTCTAATGAAAAACTGTTTTTT. Translating gives CASSSDGYSASNEKLFF.